This T cell receptor beta chain was retrieved from a study of CD8+ T cells in alopecia areata. The CDR3 is 14 amino acids. The V gene end was trimmed by 6 bases and the J gene end by 1 base; junction bases not matched to a gene: 6. Germline V gene lookup returns CDR1 SEHNR and CDR2 FQNEAQ (reference sequence). cDNA prepared by RNA extraction and subsequent reverse transcription served as the template for sequencing. Using immunoSEQ multiplex PCR, the repertoire was profiled, and TCRdb retains in-frame clones only, with some absent. The table includes roughly 60,000 clones, about 44% detected once. This receptor was taken from a human donor with alopecia areata. What was sequenced was NKG2D-low CD8+ T cells sorted from blood. The genes are TRBV7-9 and TRBJ2-7; 7 bases agree with TRBD1. CDR3 loop: CASSRPGQSYEQYF. The CDR3 DNA follows: TGTGCCAGCAGTCGCCCGGGACAGTCCTACGAGCAGTACTTC.